These 12 T cell receptor beta chains were all obtained from the same sample, sequenced in a study of cytomegalovirus exposure and HLA in healthy donors. The primer mix had 60 Vbeta and 13 Jbeta primers. This table comes from immunoSEQ multiplex PCR, and its TCRdb copy is limited to in-frame clones, with some not included. Of more than 110,000 clones listed, 60% to 80% are singletons. The sample comprised PBMCs. Receptors were obtained from a woman aged 30 to 39 in good health and CMV-seronegative.

This clone has a single count. The chain has TRBV7-8 and TRBJ2-7; 8 bases align to TRBD1. V trimming: 2 bases; J trimming: 9 bases; junction bases outside the gene matches: 12. CDR1 is SGHVS and CDR2 is FQNEAQ in the germline V gene. The CDR3 loop spans 15 amino acids. As DNA, the CDR3 is TGTGCCAGCAGCTTACTCGGGACAGGTCTTCCTTGGCAGTACTTC. This codes for CASSLLGTGLPWQYF.

V is TRBV4-2 and J is TRBJ1-3; TRBD1 is a possible D gene (5 bases). In germline, CDR1 is LGHNA, CDR2 YNFKEQ. CDR3 length: 14 amino acids. Trimming left V 5 bases short and J 0 bases short, with 8 bases between. The CDR3 DNA follows: TGTGCCAGCAGCGTGACAGTCTCTGGAAACACCATATATTTT. Translating gives CASSVTVSGNTIYF.

V and J are TRBV6-5 and TRBJ1-4; D is ambiguous. This CDR3 has 10 amino acids. Germline lookup yields CDR1 MNHEY and CDR2 SVGAGI. Trimming removed 10 bases at V and 7 bases at J, with 7 bases between. CDR3 coding DNA: TGTGCCACTCGACTTGAAAAACTGTTTTTT. Translated: CATRLEKLFF.

The chain carries TRBV9 and TRBJ1-1; D is perhaps TRBD1 (5 bases). Germline-derived CDR1 and CDR2 are SGDLS and YYNGEE. Trimming shortened V by 0 bases and J by 3 bases, and 12 bases separated the two germline ends. The CDR3 extends over 15 amino acids. This CDR3 reads CASSVDWGGDTEAFF. For the CDR3, the DNA is TGTGCCAGCAGCGTAGATTGGGGGGGAGACACTGAAGCTTTCTTT.

This chain uses TRBV9 with TRBJ2-3; 10 nucleotides line up with TRBD1. The CDR3 loop spans 15 amino acids. Germline assignment: CDR1 SGDLS and CDR2 YYNGEE. V shed 2 bases and J 4 bases; nucleotides not matched to a gene: 4. Here the CDR3 DNA reads TGTGCCAGCAGCGTTACGACAGGGGGCGCAGATACGCAGTATTTT. It is translated as CASSVTTGGADTQYF.

J is TRBJ1-1 and V is TRBV10-3; TRBD1 is a possible D gene (6 bases). Germline V gene data show CDR1 as ENHRY and CDR2 as SYGVKD. Trimming removed 4 bases from V and 1 base from J, with 13 bases in between. The CDR3 consists of 15 residues. The CDR3 DNA sequence: TGTGCCATCAGTGGGCCAGGGGCAACGAACACTGAAGCTTTCTTT. Protein sequence: CAISGPGATNTEAFF.

This clone was seen only a few times. The V and J genes are TRBV28 and TRBJ1-2, with D possibly TRBD1 on 5 matching bases. The CDR3 totals 15 residues. The V and J ends lost 6 bases and 1 base respectively, with 15 bases between them. CDR1 MDHEN and CDR2 SYDVKM come from the germline V gene. The CDR3 sequence is CASSAPGTINYGYTF. The CDR3 nucleotides read TGTGCCAGCAGCGCCCCAGGGACTATTAACTATGGCTACACCTTC.

The J gene is TRBJ1-2, the V gene TRBV10-1; tentatively, D is TRBD1 (6 bases). CDR1 and CDR2 (germline): WNHNN, SYGVQD (reference sequence). The CDR3 loop spans 15 amino acids. V lost 0 bases and J lost 8, with 16 bases in between. This chain's CDR3 is CASSESPGERSGYTF. The CDR3 DNA sequence: TGCGCCAGCAGTGAGTCCCCAGGGGAAAGAAGCGGCTACACCTTC.

The chain uses TRBV7-9 and TRBJ2-3; 11 positions agree with TRBD2. Germline loops: CDR1 SEHNR, CDR2 FQNEAQ (reference sequence). Trimming cost V 4 bases and J 0 bases; bases outside gene matches: 9. The CDR3 is 18 residues long. This CDR3 reads CASSSTAGLAGSTDTQYF. The CDR3 nucleotides are TGTGCCAGCAGCTCTACTGCTGGACTAGCGGGTAGCACAGATACGCAGTATTTT.

This clone was seen a handful of times. This sequence joins TRBV18 and TRBJ1-4; D is unresolved. The CDR3 is 13 amino acids. Germline CDR1 KGHSH, CDR2 LQKENI. Trimming removed 1 base from V and 5 bases from J, with 5 bases in between. The CDR3 reads CASSPRRNEKLFF. In DNA, the CDR3 is TGTGCCAGCTCACCACGCCGGAATGAAAAACTGTTTTTT.

The gene calls are TRBV27 and TRBJ2-1, with 8 bases fitting TRBD2. Germline CDR1 reads MNHEY; CDR2 reads SMNVEV (reference sequence). The CDR3 consists of 15 residues. V trimming: 2 bases; J trimming: 2 bases; junction bases outside the gene matches: 2. The CDR3 DNA reads as TGTGCCAGCAGTTTACGGGGGGGGGCCTACAATGAGCAGTTCTTC. Its translation is CASSLRGGAYNEQFF.

The sample holds a few counts of this clone. The V call is TRBV19, the J call TRBJ1-5; 7 bases line up with TRBD1. CDR1 is LNHDA, CDR2 SQIVND, per germline (reference sequence). The CDR3 length is 15 residues. Trimming took 3 bases from V and 2 from J; bases not matched to a gene: 4. CDR3 sequence (DNA): TGTGCCAGTAGTATTGGACAGGCTGGCAATCAGCCCCAGCATTTT. Protein product: CASSIGQAGNQPQHF.